This is a list of T cell receptor beta chains from one sample in a study of T cell responses to AZD1222 COVID-19 vaccine. Data came from immunoSEQ multiplex PCR; TCRdb stores just in-frame clones and leaves some out. The sample gives approximately 190,000 clones, roughly 93% of which show up once; 0.99% is in the top ten. The specimen was peripheral blood, collected on day 0 of AZD1222 vaccination. These receptors all come from an adult in good health. Both conserved end residues are part of each CDR3. The D gene is left open where the match is weak.

J gene | V gene | D gene | CDR3 protein | CDR3 DNA
TRBJ1-5 | TRBV6-4 | NA | CASSDGERNQPQHF | TGTGCCAGCAGTGACGGGGAGCGCAATCAGCCCCAGCATTTT
TRBJ1-1 | TRBV2 | NA | CASSDYRQNTEAFF | TGTGCCAGCAGTGATTACAGGCAAAACACTGAAGCTTTCTTT
TRBJ2-2 | TRBV4-2 | TRBD2 | CASSQVELAGVPGELFF | TGTGCCAGCAGCCAAGTAGAACTAGCGGGAGTTCCCGGGGAGCTGTTTTTT
TRBJ1-6 | TRBV12-3/TRBV12-4 | NA | CASRIANSPLHF | TGTGCCAGCAGGATAGCTAATTCACCCCTCCACTTT
TRBJ1-2 | TRBV7-2 | NA | CASSLGYGGSDGYTF | TGTGCCAGCAGCTTAGGCTATGGGGGTTCCGATGGCTACACCTTC
TRBJ1-1 | TRBV18 | NA | CASSPAQGKYTEAFF | TGTGCCAGCTCACCTGCACAGGGAAAATATACTGAAGCTTTCTTT
TRBJ2-7 | TRBV19 | TRBD2 | CASTSSGSTYEQYF | TGTGCCAGTACTTCTAGCGGGTCCACCTACGAGCAGTACTTC
TRBJ2-3 | TRBV27 | NA | CASRSTDTQYF | TGTGCCAGCAGGAGCACAGATACGCAGTATTTT
TRBJ1-5 | TRBV11-2 | TRBD1 | CASSLDPDVQGKDQPQHF | TGTGCCAGCAGCTTAGATCCTGATGTACAGGGGAAGGATCAGCCCCAGCATTTT
TRBJ1-2 | TRBV5-1 | TRBD1 | CASSLGGTATYGYTF | TGCGCCAGCAGCTTGGGGGGGACAGCCACTTATGGCTACACCTTC